This note documents a single T cell receptor beta chain sequence. The authors produced TCR alpha and TCR beta cDNA libraries with sample barcodes and UMIs by 5'RACE using constant-segment primers. TCRdb reprocessed the 5' RACE reads via MiXCR and lists one record per CDR3 protein. The sample yields around 300,000 distinct CDR3 sequences, roughly 13% seen once. The record originates from a study of T-cell memory formation after mild COVID-19. The CDR3 extends over 13 amino acids. CDR1 is SGHVS and CDR2 is FQNEAQ in the germline V gene. V shed 1 base and J shed 2 bases, with 6 bases lying between them. V usage is TRBV7-8 and J usage is TRBJ2-7; D gene unclear. This TCR was recovered from a young man who had mild COVID-19 (a few samples of this study predate the infection). Cell type and time point are not known. Sequencing was performed on PBMCs or a T cell subset sorted from them (not recorded which). CDR3 loop: CASSLGVPYEQYV. The CDR3 nucleotides read TGTGCCAGCAGCTTAGGGGTTCCCTACGAGCAGTACGTC.